This T cell receptor beta chain was identified in a study of blood T cell repertoires in COVID-19. In the study overall: PBMCs, B-cell-depleted T cells, or T cells were the source of the cDNA or gDNA that made up the material.

The CDR3 extends over 18 amino acids. V gave up 3 bases and J gave up 0 bases; unmatched junction bases: 3. Germline CDR1 reads LGHDT; CDR2 reads YNNKEL (reference sequence). Data came from immunoSEQ multiplex PCR; TCRdb stores just in-frame clones and leaves some out. The data contain fewer than 70,000 clones, roughly 84% of them singletons. The sample holds a few counts of this clone. The sequenced sample was peripheral blood. The receptor comes from a woman in her sixties with acute or convalescent COVID-19. The chain joins TRBV3-1 (or the pseudogene TRBV3-2) to TRBJ2-3; 16 nucleotides line up with TRBD2. Written as DNA, the CDR3 is TGTGCCAGCAGCCAGGGACTAGCGGGGGGGCCTAGCACAGATACGCAGTATTTT. As protein: CASSQGLAGGPSTDTQYF.